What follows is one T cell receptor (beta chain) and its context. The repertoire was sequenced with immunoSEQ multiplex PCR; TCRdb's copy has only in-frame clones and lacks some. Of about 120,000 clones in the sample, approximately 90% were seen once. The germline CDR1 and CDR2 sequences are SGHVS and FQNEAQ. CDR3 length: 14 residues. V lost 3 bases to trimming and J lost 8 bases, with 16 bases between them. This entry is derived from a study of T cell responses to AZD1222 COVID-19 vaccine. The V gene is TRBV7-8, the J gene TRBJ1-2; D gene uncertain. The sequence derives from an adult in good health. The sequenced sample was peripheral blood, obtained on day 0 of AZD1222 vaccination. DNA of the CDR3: TGTGCCAGCAGCTTCGGAATTCAGACGGGCGGCTACACCTTC. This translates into CASSFGIQTGGYTF.